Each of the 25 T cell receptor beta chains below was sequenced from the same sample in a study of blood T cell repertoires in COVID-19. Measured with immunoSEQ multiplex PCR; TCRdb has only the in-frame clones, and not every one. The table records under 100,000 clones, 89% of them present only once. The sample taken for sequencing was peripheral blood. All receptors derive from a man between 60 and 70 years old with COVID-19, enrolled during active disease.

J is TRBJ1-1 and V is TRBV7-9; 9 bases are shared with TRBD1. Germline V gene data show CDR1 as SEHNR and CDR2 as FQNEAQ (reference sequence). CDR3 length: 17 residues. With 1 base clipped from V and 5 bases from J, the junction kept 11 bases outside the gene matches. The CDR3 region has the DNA TGTGCCAGCAGCTTAGAGGCGGGACAGGGATATCGGACTGAAGCTTTCTTT. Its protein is CASSLEAGQGYRTEAFF.

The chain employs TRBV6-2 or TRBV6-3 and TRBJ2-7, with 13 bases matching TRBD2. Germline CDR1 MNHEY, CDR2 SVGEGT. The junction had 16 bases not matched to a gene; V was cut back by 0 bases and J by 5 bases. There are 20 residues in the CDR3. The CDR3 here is CASSYSSAGTSGTTKNEQYF. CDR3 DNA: TGTGCCAGCAGTTACTCTTCCGCCGGGACTAGCGGGACTACTAAGAACGAGCAGTACTTC.

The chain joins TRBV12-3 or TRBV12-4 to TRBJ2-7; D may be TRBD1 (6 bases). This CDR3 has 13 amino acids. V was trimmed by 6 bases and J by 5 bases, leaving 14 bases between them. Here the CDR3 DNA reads TGTGCCAGCAGCCTAGGGGGACGCGACGAGCAGTACTTC. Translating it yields CASSLGGRDEQYF.

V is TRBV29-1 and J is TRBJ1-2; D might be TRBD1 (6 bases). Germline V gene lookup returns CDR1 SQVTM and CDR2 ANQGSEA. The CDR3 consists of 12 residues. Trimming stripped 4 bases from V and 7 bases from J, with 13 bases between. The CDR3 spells CSVVDRPAGYTF. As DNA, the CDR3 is TGCAGCGTTGTGGACAGACCAGCTGGCTACACCTTC.

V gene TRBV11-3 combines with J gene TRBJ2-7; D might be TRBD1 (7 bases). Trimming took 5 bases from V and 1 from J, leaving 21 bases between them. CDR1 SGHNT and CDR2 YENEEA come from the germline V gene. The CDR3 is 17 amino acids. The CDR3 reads CASSLDGGGAFSYEQYF. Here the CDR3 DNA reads TGTGCCAGCAGCCTGGATGGAGGGGGCGCTTTTTCCTACGAGCAGTACTTC.

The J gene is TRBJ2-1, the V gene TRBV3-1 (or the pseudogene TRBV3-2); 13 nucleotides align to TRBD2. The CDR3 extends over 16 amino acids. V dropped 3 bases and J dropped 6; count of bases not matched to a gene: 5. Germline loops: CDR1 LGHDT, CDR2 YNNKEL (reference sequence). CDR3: CASSHLLAGGPNEQFF. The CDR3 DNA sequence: TGTGCCAGCAGCCACCTACTAGCGGGAGGGCCCAATGAGCAGTTCTTC.

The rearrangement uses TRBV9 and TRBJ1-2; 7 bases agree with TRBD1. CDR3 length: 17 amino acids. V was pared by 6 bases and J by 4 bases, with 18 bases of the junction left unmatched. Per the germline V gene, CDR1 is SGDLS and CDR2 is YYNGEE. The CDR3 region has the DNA TGTGCCAGCACCCCCGGACATCCGGGACAGATTCTCTATGGCTACACCTTC. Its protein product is CASTPGHPGQILYGYTF.

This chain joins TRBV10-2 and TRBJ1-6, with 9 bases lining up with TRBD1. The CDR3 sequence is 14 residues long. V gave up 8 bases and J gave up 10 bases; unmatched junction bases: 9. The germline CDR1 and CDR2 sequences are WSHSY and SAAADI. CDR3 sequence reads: CASSTGTGPSPLHF. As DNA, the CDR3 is TGCGCCAGCTCTACCGGGACAGGGCCCTCACCCCTCCACTTT.

CDR3 residues: CASSLGQLAGETQYF. The CDR3, as DNA: TGTGCCAGCAGCTTAGGGCAACTAGCGGGAGAGACCCAGTACTTC. The chain has TRBV7-9 and TRBJ2-5; 9 positions agree with TRBD2. V trimming: 1 base; J trimming: 4 bases; junction bases outside the gene matches: 4. Germline loops: CDR1 SEHNR, CDR2 FQNEAQ (reference sequence). This CDR3 comprises 15 residues. The whole variable domain, remainder taken from reference TRBV7-9 and TRBJ2-5, is DTGVSQNPRHKITKRGQNVTFRCDPISEHNRLYWYRQTLGQGPEFLTYFQNEAQLEKSRLLSDRFSAERPKGSFSTLEIQRTEQGDSAMYLCASSLGQLAGETQYFGPGTRLLVL.

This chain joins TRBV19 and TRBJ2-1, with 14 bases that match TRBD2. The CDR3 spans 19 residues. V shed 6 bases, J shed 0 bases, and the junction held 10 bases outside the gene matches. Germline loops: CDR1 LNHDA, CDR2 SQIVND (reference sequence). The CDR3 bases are TGTGCCAGTAGGGGGACTAGCGGGAGCGTCTTGAGCTCCTACAATGAGCAGTTCTTC. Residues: CASRGTSGSVLSSYNEQFF.

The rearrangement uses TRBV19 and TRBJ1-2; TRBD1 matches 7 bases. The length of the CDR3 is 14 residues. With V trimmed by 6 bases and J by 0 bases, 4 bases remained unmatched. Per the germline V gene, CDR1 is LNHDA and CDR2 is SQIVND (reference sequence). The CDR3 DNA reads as TGTGCCAGTAGAACAGGGGCCTCTAACTATGGCTACACCTTC. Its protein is CASRTGASNYGYTF.

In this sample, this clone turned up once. The CDR3 bases are TGTGCCATCAGTGGAGGCGGGGTGATAGCGGAGAACCAAGAGACCCAGTACTTC. It yields the protein CAISGGGVIAENQETQYF. The chain employs TRBV10-3 and TRBJ2-5; D might be TRBD2 (6 bases). The V end was cut by 4 bases, the J end by 0 bases, with 21 bases between. Germline V lookup: CDR1 ENHRY, CDR2 SYGVKD. The CDR3 is made up of 18 amino acids.

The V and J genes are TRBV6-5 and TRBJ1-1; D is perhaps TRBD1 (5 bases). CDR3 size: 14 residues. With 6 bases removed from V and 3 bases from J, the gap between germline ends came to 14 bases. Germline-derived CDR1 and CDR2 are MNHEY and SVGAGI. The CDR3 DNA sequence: TGTGCCAGCAGCCGCGGGACGAGGTACACTGAAGCTTTCTTT. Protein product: CASSRGTRYTEAFF.

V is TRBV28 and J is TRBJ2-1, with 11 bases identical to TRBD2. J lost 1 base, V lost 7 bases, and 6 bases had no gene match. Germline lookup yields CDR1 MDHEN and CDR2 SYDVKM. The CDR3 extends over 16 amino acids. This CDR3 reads CASNGLAGMSYNEQFF. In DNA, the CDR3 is TGTGCCAGCAACGGACTAGCGGGTATGTCCTACAATGAGCAGTTCTTC.

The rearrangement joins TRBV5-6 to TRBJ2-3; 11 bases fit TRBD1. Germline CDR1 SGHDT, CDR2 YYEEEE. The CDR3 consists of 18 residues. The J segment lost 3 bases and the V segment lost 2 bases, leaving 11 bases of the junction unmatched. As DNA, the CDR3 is TGTGCCAGCAGCTTAGCCGGGACAGGGGGACTTGTTACAGATACGCAGTATTTT. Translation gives CASSLAGTGGLVTDTQYF.

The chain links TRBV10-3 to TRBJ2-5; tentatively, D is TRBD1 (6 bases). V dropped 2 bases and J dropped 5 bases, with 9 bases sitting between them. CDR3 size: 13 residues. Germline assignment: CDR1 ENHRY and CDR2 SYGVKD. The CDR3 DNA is TGTGCCATCAGTGAGGGGGGCCGGGAGACCCAGTACTTC. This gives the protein CAISEGGRETQYF.

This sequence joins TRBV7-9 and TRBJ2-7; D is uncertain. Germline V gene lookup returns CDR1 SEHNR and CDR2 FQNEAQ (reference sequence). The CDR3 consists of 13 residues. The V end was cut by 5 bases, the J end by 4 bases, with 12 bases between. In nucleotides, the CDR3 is TGTGCCAGCAGCCCCAGAGGTCCGTACGAGCAGTACTTC. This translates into CASSPRGPYEQYF.

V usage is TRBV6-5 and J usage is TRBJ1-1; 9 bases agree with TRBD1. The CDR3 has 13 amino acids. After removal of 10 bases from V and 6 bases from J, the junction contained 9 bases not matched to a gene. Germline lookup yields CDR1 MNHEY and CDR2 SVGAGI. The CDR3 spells CATRTGAVSEAFF. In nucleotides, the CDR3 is TGTGCCACCAGGACAGGGGCGGTGTCTGAAGCTTTCTTT.

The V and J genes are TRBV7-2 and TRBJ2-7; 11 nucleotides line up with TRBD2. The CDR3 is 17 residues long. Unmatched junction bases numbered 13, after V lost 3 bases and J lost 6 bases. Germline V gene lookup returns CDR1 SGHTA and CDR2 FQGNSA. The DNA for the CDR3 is TGTGCCAGCAGCTTCGGCTGGGGTAGCGGGAGGGCAGTCGAGCAGTACTTC. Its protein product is CASSFGWGSGRAVEQYF.

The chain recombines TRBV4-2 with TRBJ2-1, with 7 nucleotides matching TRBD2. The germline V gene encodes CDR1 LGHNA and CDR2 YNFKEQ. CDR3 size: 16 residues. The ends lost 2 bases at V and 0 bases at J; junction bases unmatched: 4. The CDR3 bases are TGTGCCAGCAGCCAATCGCGGGGGAGCTCCTACAATGAGCAGTTCTTC. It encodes CASSQSRGSSYNEQFF.

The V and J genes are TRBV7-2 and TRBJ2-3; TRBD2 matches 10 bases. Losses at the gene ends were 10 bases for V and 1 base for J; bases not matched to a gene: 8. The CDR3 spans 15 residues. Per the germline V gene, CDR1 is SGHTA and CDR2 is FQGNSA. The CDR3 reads CATSAGGPGTDTQYF. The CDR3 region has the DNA TGTGCCACCTCAGCGGGAGGGCCGGGCACAGATACGCAGTATTTT. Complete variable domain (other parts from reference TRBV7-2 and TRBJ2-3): GAGVSQSPSNKVTEKGKDVELRCDPISGHTALYWYRQSLGQGLEFLIYFQGNSAPDKSGLPSDRFSAERTGGSVSTLTIQRTQQEDSAVYLCATSAGGPGTDTQYFGPGTRLTVL.

CDR3 sequence: CASRIPGKREGYTF. In nucleotides, the CDR3 is TGTGCCAGCAGAATTCCGGGAAAACGTGAGGGCTACACCTTC. The gene calls are TRBV6-5 and TRBJ1-2; D unresolved. This CDR3 is 14 amino acids long. Germline CDR1 and CDR2: MNHEY and SVGAGI. The ends were cut back, 6 bases at V and 8 bases at J, with 19 bases in the middle.

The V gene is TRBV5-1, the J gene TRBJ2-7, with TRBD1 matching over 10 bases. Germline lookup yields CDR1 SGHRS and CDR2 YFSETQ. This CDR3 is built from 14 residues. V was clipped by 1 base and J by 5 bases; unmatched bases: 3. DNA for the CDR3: TGCGCCAGCAGCTTGCCGGGACAGGGGAACGAGCAGTACTTC. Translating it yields CASSLPGQGNEQYF.

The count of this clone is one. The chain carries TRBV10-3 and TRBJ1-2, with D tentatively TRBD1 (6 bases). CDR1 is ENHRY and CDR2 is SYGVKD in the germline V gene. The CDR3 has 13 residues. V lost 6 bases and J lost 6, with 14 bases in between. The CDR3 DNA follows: TGTGCCATCAGGGCAGGGGCGAGGGATGGCTACACCTTC. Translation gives CAIRAGARDGYTF.

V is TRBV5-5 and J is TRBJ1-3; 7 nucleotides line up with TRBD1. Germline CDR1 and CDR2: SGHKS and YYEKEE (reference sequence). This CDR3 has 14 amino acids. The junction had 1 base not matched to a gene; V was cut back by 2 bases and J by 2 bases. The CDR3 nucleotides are TGTGCCAGCAGCTTTCAGGGGGCTGGAAACACCATATATTTT. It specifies CASSFQGAGNTIYF. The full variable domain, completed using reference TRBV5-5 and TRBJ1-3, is DAGVTQSPTHLIKTRGQQVTLRCSPISGHKSVSWYQQVLGQGPQFIFQYYEKEERGRGNFPDRFSARQFPNYSSELNVNALLLGDSALYLCASSFQGAGNTIYFGEGSWLTVV.